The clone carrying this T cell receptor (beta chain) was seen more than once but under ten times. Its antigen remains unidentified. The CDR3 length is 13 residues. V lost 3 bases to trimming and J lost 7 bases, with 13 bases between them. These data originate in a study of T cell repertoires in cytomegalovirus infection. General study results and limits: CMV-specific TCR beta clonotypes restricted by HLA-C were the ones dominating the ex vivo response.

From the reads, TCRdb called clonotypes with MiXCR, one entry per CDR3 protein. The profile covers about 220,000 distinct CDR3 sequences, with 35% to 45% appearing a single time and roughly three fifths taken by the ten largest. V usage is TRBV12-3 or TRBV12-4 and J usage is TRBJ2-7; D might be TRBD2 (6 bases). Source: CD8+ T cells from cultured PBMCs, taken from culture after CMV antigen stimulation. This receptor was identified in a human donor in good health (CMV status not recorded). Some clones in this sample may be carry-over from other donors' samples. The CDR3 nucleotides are TGTGCCAGCAGTTTGTTGGGGGGAAAGGAGCAGTACTTC. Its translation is CASSLLGGKEQYF.